This T cell receptor (beta chain) originates from a study of blood T cell repertoires in COVID-19 (TCRdb year 2020). For the study in its entirety: The collaborator samples originated in the United States, Italy and Spain and spanned the acute and convalescent phases of COVID-19. The material from the prospective study consisted of cDNA or gDNA derived from T cells, B-cell-depleted T cells, or PBMCs. Subjects who had been exposed to COVID-19, were actively infected with it, or had recovered from it provided the deeply sampled blood TCRbeta repertoires that made up the dataset. The repertoires were made available in a free public database intended to serve as a resource for research on the immune response to SARS-CoV-2. Samples were obtained from the ongoing ImmuneRACE study (first 160 participants) and from 1,254 subjects provided by 6 global collaborators. The sample metadata nearly always contained a de-identified subject ID, COVID-19 status, age in years and sex. Where available, HLA class I and class II types were obtained from metadata supplied by the sample provider rather than from assay-based typing.

In the prospective study, participants were roughly 18 to 95 years old, resided in approximately 22 geographic areas of the United States, and were enrolled through a virtual design. To assign participants to cohorts, the prospective study relied on clinical history that participants themselves reported in a screening survey and a study questionnaire. Each participant in the prospective study had whole blood, serum and a nasopharyngeal or oropharyngeal swab collected by mobile phlebotomists. Additional blood draws and questionnaires over a 2-month period could optionally be provided by prospective study participants. Prospective study blood samples were shipped either frozen or at room temperature before DNA extraction. The CDR3 sequence holds 12 residues, the cysteine and phenylalanine included. Only CDR3 DNA is held: 36 bases, read in frame from base 1. The V and J ends are trimmed by 6 bases and 1 base, leaving 6 bases between them.

This clone was recorded a few times. Which antigen it targets is not known. No clone much larger than this one lies a single base away; base qualities are absent. Overall study results and their limits: The amount of clinical and demographic metadata varied by source and participant and was provided uncurated.

The immunoSEQ Assay, a bias-controlled multiplex PCR, was used to amplify TCRbeta CDR3 regions from genomic DNA. Per the authors' processing: The number of nucleated cells in each sample was estimated by amplification of reference gene primers within the assay. To quantify the absolute abundance of each unique TCRbeta CDR3 rearrangement, sequence reads were collapsed and filtered. For each sample, productive Simpson clonality was calculated by taking the square root of Simpson's diversity index across productive rearrangements. TCRdb took over this immuneACCESS table, retaining in-frame rearrangements with V and J assigned. Such tables are incomplete; in checked studies, under half of the missing clones stem from an unresolved V gene, and the remainder is unexplained. Clonal size and the V and J genes are those of that table, whereas D and trimming came from the DNA. The sample yields 210,000 or so clones; 80% were counted once. The ten most abundant clones make up around 4% of the sample.

The V and J genes are TRBV12-3 or TRBV12-4 and TRBJ1-1; too little of a D gene remains to name it. This receptor was taken from a man aged 25-40 years with acute COVID-19. Input material: PBMCs or T cells enriched from blood (not recorded which). The sequence in DNA is TGTGCCAGCAGGCGAGGGAACACTGAAGCTTTCTTT. Its product reads: CASRRGNTEAFF.